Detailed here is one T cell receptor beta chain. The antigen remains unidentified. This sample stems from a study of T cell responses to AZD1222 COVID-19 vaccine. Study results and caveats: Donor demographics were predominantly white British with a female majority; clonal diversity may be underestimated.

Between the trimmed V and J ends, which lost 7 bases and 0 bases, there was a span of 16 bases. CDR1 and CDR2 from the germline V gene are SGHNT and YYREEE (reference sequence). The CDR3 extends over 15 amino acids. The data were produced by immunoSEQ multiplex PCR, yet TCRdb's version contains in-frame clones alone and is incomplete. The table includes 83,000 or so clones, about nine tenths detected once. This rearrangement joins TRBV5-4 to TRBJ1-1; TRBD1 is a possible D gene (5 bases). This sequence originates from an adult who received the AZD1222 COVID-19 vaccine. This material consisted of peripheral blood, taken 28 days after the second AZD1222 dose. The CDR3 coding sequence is TGTGCCAGCCAAAGAAGACAGTACATGAACACTGAAGCTTTCTTT. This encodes CASQRRQYMNTEAFF.